The rows below give T cell receptor beta chains drawn from one sample of a study of control samples from healthy donors and cancer patients. Sequenced by immunoSEQ multiplex PCR; TCRdb stores in-frame clones only, minus some. This table has about 120,000 clones, around nine tenths appearing once. The material sequenced was blood. The source is a woman between 70 and 85 years old in good health. The conserved cysteine and the conserved F or W are not part of the CDR3 here. The order of the fields is J gene, V gene, CDR3 length, CDR3 protein.

TRBJ2-5,TRBV9,13,ASSPRRGGGETQY
TRBJ2-3,TRBV11-2,10,ASSPLFPTQY
TRBJ2-5,TRBV10-3,12,AISDAGSEETQY
TRBJ1-6,TRBV7-9,11,ASSWDIIQALH
TRBJ1-1,TRBV5-4,13,ASSLQQGARTEAF
TRBJ1-3,TRBV18,10,ASSHSGNTIY
TRBJ2-3,TRBV18,13,ASSRTSGNTDTQY
TRBJ1-2,TRBV6-6,13,ASRAQRDSLYGYT
TRBJ1-1,TRBV6-5,11,ASRIVRGTEAF
TRBJ2-5,TRBV28,12,ASSSPGQGETQY
TRBJ1-2,TRBV6-5,12,ASSYSSGGYGYT
TRBJ1-5,TRBV4-2,14,ASSQSWTGRHQPQH
TRBJ2-3,TRBV10-1,16,ASSEEKTSGGFTDTQY
TRBJ2-1,TRBV11-3,15,ASSPETSGGRYNEQF
TRBJ1-1,TRBV5-1,12,ASSRGSMNTEAF
TRBJ2-2,TRBV11-2,13,ASSSWEGRTGELF
TRBJ2-3,TRBV18,13,ASSPTAGGSGTQY
TRBJ1-1,TRBV19,11,ASSDSPGYGAF
TRBJ1-2,TRBV4-3,14,ASSQGRTGGRYGYT
TRBJ2-1,TRBV4-3,13,ASSQDSQIPNEQF
TRBJ1-4,TRBV19,15,ASSGPGRLATNEKLF
TRBJ1-5,TRBV4-2,13,ASSQDRVGNQPQH
TRBJ1-5,TRBV5-4,13,ASSPWPGEGQPQH
TRBJ2-5,TRBV10-1,11,ASSPAGQETQY
TRBJ2-2,TRBV11-1,14,ASSLSGGTNTGELF
TRBJ1-1,TRBV5-1,19,ASSASRKSGTDFPMNTEAF
TRBJ1-4,TRBV11-2,11,ASSPRQGEKLF
TRBJ2-7,TRBV4-2,13,ASSHQGGGDGEQY
TRBJ1-1,TRBV2,10,ASGGQGTEAF
TRBJ2-7,TRBV5-8,11,ASSFRTGYEQY
TRBJ1-4,TRBV2,10,ASIQANEKLF
TRBJ2-7,TRBV27,12,ASETTGPPREQY
TRBJ2-7,TRBV24-1,13,ATSDPRPDSRRQY
TRBJ1-6,TRBV4-1,12,ASSQGPRNSPLH
TRBJ1-1,TRBV6-6,12,ASSYDSRGTEAF
TRBJ2-4,TRBV28,15,ASSFGGLGLAKNIQY
TRBJ1-2,TRBV19,15,ASSSRDRGPYGYGYT